This TCR beta chain comes out of a study of blood T cell repertoires in COVID-19. Looking at the study overall: COVID-19 samples from acute and convalescent phases originated in the United States, Italy and Spain. T cells, B-cell-depleted T cells, or PBMCs supplied cDNA or gDNA.

The CDR3 totals 17 residues. V dropped 4 bases and J dropped 2 bases, with 18 bases sitting between them. Germline CDR1 reads LGHDT; CDR2 reads YNNKEL (reference sequence). TCRdb keeps only in-frame clones here, not all; method: immunoSEQ multiplex PCR. The sample has roughly 200,000 clones, 86% seen once. Everyone who took part was about 18 to 90 years old, and they came from roughly 25 US areas. The rearrangement uses TRBV3-1 (or the pseudogene TRBV3-2) and TRBJ2-1; a possible D gene is TRBD1 (5 bases). The TCR originated in a woman between 25 and 40 years old who had recovered from COVID-19. The material sequenced was PBMCs or T cells enriched from blood (not recorded which). The CDR3 reads CASSPETWRTTYNEQFF. DNA for the CDR3: TGTGCCAGCAGCCCTGAGACGTGGCGGACAACCTACAATGAGCAGTTCTTC.